The 6 T cell receptor beta chains given below trace back to one sample, sequenced in a study of Graves' ophthalmopathy and Graves' hyperthyroidism. RNA transcripts yielded amplified TCR beta CDR3 regions. RT-PCR in the first round used HTBI primers; a second-round multiplex PCR followed. TCRdb reprocessed the multiplex PCR reads via MiXCR and lists one record per CDR3 protein. This table has about 210,000 distinct CDR3 sequences, roughly 29% appearing once. Sequenced input: peripheral blood. Source of these receptors: a man aged 50-60 years with Graves' ophthalmopathy.

This clonotype was seen ten or more times. The chain employs TRBV12-3 or TRBV12-4 and TRBJ2-7, with D perhaps TRBD1 or TRBD2 (5 bases each). V was pared by 6 bases and J by 0 bases, with 21 bases between. The CDR3 runs 17 residues. Here the CDR3 reads CASSPAAGRLSSYEQYF. DNA for the CDR3: TGTGCCAGCAGCCCCGCGGCAGGGAGACTTAGCTCCTACGAGCAGTACTTC.

This clonotype was seen repeatedly, ten times or more. The chain employs TRBV6-5 and TRBJ1-1; TRBD1 agrees at 9 bases. V was clipped by 4 bases and J by 6 bases; unmatched bases: 6. CDR1 MNHEY and CDR2 SVGAGI come from the germline V gene. The CDR3 sequence is 14 residues long. The DNA of the CDR3 is TGTGCCAGCAGTTCCCCGGACAGGGGATCTGAAGCTTTCTTT. It is translated as CASSSPDRGSEAFF.

The chain carries TRBV6-1 and TRBJ1-2; 9 nucleotides match TRBD1. V lost 8 bases, J lost 2 bases, and 12 bases stayed unmatched. This CDR3 spans 16 amino acids. CDR1 and CDR2 (germline): MNHNS, SASEGT. The CDR3 spells CASYREPGQGNYGYTF. The CDR3 DNA reads TGTGCCAGCTATAGGGAACCGGGACAGGGAAACTATGGCTACACCTTC.

This sequence joins TRBV6-5 and TRBJ1-6, with a possible D match to TRBD1 (6 bases). The V end was cut by 0 bases, the J end by 10 bases, with 16 bases between. This CDR3 has 16 amino acids. CDR1 MNHEY and CDR2 SVGAGI come from the germline V gene. CDR3 coding DNA: TGTGCCAGCAGTTACTCAGGCAGGGGTGTAGGGTCACCCCTCCACTTT. It yields the protein CASSYSGRGVGSPLHF.

This clonotype was seen repeatedly, ten times or more. Just one base apart from a much larger clone, this may be a read error. The V gene is TRBV28, the J gene TRBJ1-5; tentative D call: TRBD1 (5 bases). Germline assignment: CDR1 MDHEN and CDR2 SYDVKM. The CDR3 is 12 amino acids. V was pared by 2 bases and J by 13 bases, with 12 bases between. The CDR3 is CASSLTLGTQHF. The CDR3, as DNA: TGTGCCAGCAGTTTAACGTTGGGGACTCAGCATTTT.

This clonotype was seen only once. The conserved phenylalanine or tryptophan normally closing the CDR3 is absent here, so this likely arose from a read error. The chain has TRBV2 and TRBJ2-5, with a weak D call TRBD2 (6 bases). Trimming removed 7 bases from V and 2 bases from J, with 17 bases in between. The CDR3 covers 15 residues. The germline CDR1 and CDR2 sequences are SNHLY and FYNNEI. CDR3 amino acids: CASTPLTGTQETQYL. The DNA of the CDR3 is TGTGCCAGCACACCGCTCACCGGGACTCAAGAGACCCAGTACCTC.